A selection of T cell receptor beta chains follows, all from one sample in a study of cytomegalovirus exposure and HLA in healthy donors. Assay: immunoSEQ multiplex PCR; the TCRdb copy retains only in-frame clones and omits some. The table has about 160,000 clones, about 81% seen once. Sequenced sample: PBMCs. The origin of the receptors is a girl aged 5-17 years in good health and CMV-seropositive. CDR3s include the opening cysteine and the closing phenylalanine or tryptophan. A D gene is named only where the DNA matches it firmly. Size is stated for part of the rows, as once, few or many counts, or as a class when the clone is expanded.

j_call | d_call | v_call | clone_size | cdr3_aa | cdr3_nt
TRBJ2-7 | TRBD2 | TRBV10-3 | once | CAISESQASGGLYEQYF | TGTGCCATCAGTGAGTCGCAGGCTAGCGGGGGCCTCTACGAGCAGTACTTC
TRBJ1-2 | . | TRBV29-1 | . | CSPLAPPAPGDYGYTF | TGCAGCCCGCTAGCCCCCCCCGCCCCAGGGGACTATGGCTACACCTTC
TRBJ1-1 | . | TRBV18 | . | CASSRTQGWDTEAFF | TGTGCCAGCTCACGAACACAGGGATGGGACACTGAAGCTTTCTTT
TRBJ2-7 | TRBD2 | TRBV5-1 | . | CASSLRGDFSSYEQYF | TGCGCCAGCAGCTTGCGGGGGGACTTTAGCTCCTACGAGCAGTACTTC
TRBJ2-7 | TRBD1 | TRBV6-5 | . | CASSTRQGVTYEQYF | TGTGCCAGCAGCACCAGACAGGGGGTTACCTACGAGCAGTACTTC
TRBJ2-1 | . | TRBV11-1 | . | CASSFFSGPNEQFF | TGTGCCAGCAGCTTTTTCAGCGGCCCCAATGAGCAGTTCTTC
TRBJ2-7 | TRBD1 | TRBV18 | . | CASSPRVWGTGGNEQYF | TGTGCCAGCTCACCCCGCGTCTGGGGGACAGGGGGGAACGAGCAGTACTTC
TRBJ2-3 | TRBD1 | TRBV28 | . | CASSPGQGRADTQYF | TGTGCCAGCAGCCCCGGACAGGGAAGGGCAGATACGCAGTATTTT
TRBJ2-3 | TRBD1 | TRBV11-2 | . | CASSPGQGLSSTDTQYF | TGTGCCAGCAGCCCGGGACAGGGGTTATCTAGCACAGATACGCAGTATTTT
TRBJ1-2 | TRBD1 | TRBV28 | . | CASSSGTDGYTF | TGTGCCAGCAGTTCAGGGACAGATGGCTACACCTTC
TRBJ2-3 | . | TRBV28 | . | CASSSPRKDSGSRYTDTQYF | TGTGCCAGCAGTTCTCCACGCAAGGATAGCGGATCGCGGTACACAGATACGCAGTATTTT
TRBJ1-2 | . | TRBV18 | once | CASSLYPTITYGYTF | TGTGCCAGCTCCCTTTACCCCACTATCACCTATGGCTACACCTTC
TRBJ1-3 | TRBD1 | TRBV28 | . | CASSLGQGANTIYF | TGTGCCAGCAGTCTGGGACAGGGGGCGAACACCATATATTTT
TRBJ2-7 | TRBD2 | TRBV6-6 | . | CASSYLAGGPYEQYF | TGTGCCAGCAGTTACTTAGCGGGGGGCCCCTACGAGCAGTACTTC
TRBJ2-1 | . | TRBV5-1 | . | CASSSGSFSYNEQFF | TGCGCCAGCAGCTCGGGATCTTTCTCCTACAATGAGCAGTTCTTC
TRBJ2-7 | TRBD2 | TRBV27 | . | CASSSLLAGESYEQYF | TGTGCCAGCAGTTCCCTCCTAGCGGGAGAGTCCTACGAGCAGTACTTC